This passage covers 15 T cell receptor beta chains from one sample sequenced in a study of blood T cell repertoires in COVID-19. Libraries were prepared by immunoSEQ multiplex PCR; TCRdb keeps only in-frame clonotypes and omits some of them. The repertoire holds under 150,000 clones, around 81% seen once, with around 6.2% in the top ten. Sequencing was performed on PBMCs or T cells enriched from blood (not recorded which). The receptors here all came from a woman in her 40s who had recovered from COVID-19.

Concerning this clone itself: This sample includes further DNA sequences coding for the same CDR3. The chain couples TRBV9 to TRBJ1-1, with TRBD1 as a possible D gene (5 bases). The germline V and J ends were trimmed by 0 bases and 0 bases, with 6 bases remaining between them. This CDR3 has 14 amino acids. In germline, CDR1 is SGDLS, CDR2 YYNGEE. The CDR3 spells CASSVGRVNTEAFF. CDR3 DNA sequence: TGTGCCAGCAGCGTAGGCAGGGTGAACACTGAAGCTTTCTTT.

The rearrangement joins TRBV13 to TRBJ1-1; 9 nucleotides match TRBD1. The CDR3 length is 15 residues. V shed 5 bases, J shed 4 bases, and the junction held 8 bases outside the gene matches. Germline V lookup: CDR1 PRHDT, CDR2 FYEKMQ (reference sequence). Here the CDR3 reads CASSPRTGVGTEAFF. CDR3 bases: TGTGCCAGCAGCCCGCGGACAGGGGTAGGCACTGAAGCTTTCTTT.

The J gene is TRBJ2-7, the V gene TRBV2; weak D call: TRBD1 (6 bases). Germline V gene sequence: CDR1 SNHLY, CDR2 FYNNEI. V lost 7 bases and J 6 bases, leaving 19 bases between the germline ends. The CDR3 has 14 amino acids. The DNA for the CDR3 is TGTGCCAGCACGGACCGCCGACAGGCAAGCGAGCAGTACTTC. This codes for CASTDRRQASEQYF.

V gene TRBV4-2 combines with J gene TRBJ1-2; possible D gene TRBD1, 5 bases. The CDR3 sequence is 16 residues long. The V gene's germline CDR1 is LGHNA and CDR2 YNFKEQ. Trimming took off 0 bases at V and 7 bases at J, with 18 bases between the two ends. CDR3 sequence reads: CASSQDPWQGGGGYTF. As DNA, the CDR3 is TGTGCCAGCAGCCAAGATCCGTGGCAGGGAGGAGGTGGCTACACCTTC.

J is TRBJ2-3 and V is TRBV5-1; TRBD2 matches 7 bases. V trimming: 0 bases; J trimming: 2 bases; junction bases outside the gene matches: 12. Per the germline V gene, CDR1 is SGHRS and CDR2 is YFSETQ. The CDR3 totals 18 residues. The CDR3 is CASSLGVGLVLPTDTQYF. The CDR3 DNA follows: TGCGCCAGCAGCTTGGGAGTTGGACTAGTTCTCCCCACAGATACGCAGTATTTT.

The chain is built from TRBV19 and TRBJ2-1; D possibly corresponds to TRBD1 (6 bases). Germline-derived CDR1 and CDR2 are LNHDA and SQIVND (reference sequence). The length of the CDR3 is 17 residues. V dropped 4 bases and J dropped 0 bases, with 16 bases sitting between them. The CDR3 here is CASSTTTGFSSYNEQFF. The CDR3, as DNA: TGTGCCAGTAGTACGACAACAGGGTTTAGCTCCTACAATGAGCAGTTCTTC.

The genes are TRBV10-3 and TRBJ2-4; TRBD1 is a possible D gene (5 bases). Trimming took 10 bases from V and 7 from J, leaving 17 bases between them. This CDR3 spans 13 amino acids. Germline V gene data show CDR1 as ENHRY and CDR2 as SYGVKD. CDR3 DNA sequence: TGTGCCACCCAGATGACAGAGCCGAACATTCAGTACTTC. Protein product: CATQMTEPNIQYF.

The chain uses TRBV19 and TRBJ2-2, with D unresolved. The V gene's germline CDR1 is LNHDA and CDR2 SQIVND (reference sequence). The CDR3 has 15 residues. V lost 7 bases and J lost 0, with 12 bases in between. DNA for the CDR3: TGTGCCAGTACCACTAAAACAACGAACACCGGGGAGCTGTTTTTT. Translation gives CASTTKTTNTGELFF.

This sequence joins TRBV30 and TRBJ2-7; 11 bases agree with TRBD1. This CDR3 has 14 amino acids. V was clipped by 2 bases and J by 6 bases; unmatched bases: 6. Looked up from germline, CDR1 is GTSNPN and CDR2 is SVGIG (reference sequence). The CDR3 sequence is CAWSWGQGVPEQYF. The CDR3, as DNA: TGTGCCTGGAGTTGGGGACAGGGGGTTCCCGAGCAGTACTTC.

The rearrangement joins TRBV4-1 to TRBJ1-1; 11 bases align to TRBD1. The V segment lost 4 bases and the J segment 5 bases; nucleotides outside the gene matches: 3. The CDR3 extends over 14 amino acids. Germline CDR1 is MGHRA and CDR2 is YSYEKL. The CDR3 nucleotides are TGCGCCAGCAGCCCACGGGACAGGGGGACTGAAGCTTTCTTT. Amino acid sequence: CASSPRDRGTEAFF.

V gene TRBV29-1 combines with J gene TRBJ1-2; D unresolved. Trimming cost V 7 bases and J 0 bases, with 12 bases left between them. The germline CDR1 and CDR2 sequences are SQVTM and ANQGSEA. CDR3 size: 13 residues. The CDR3 loop is CSALGGTNYGYTF. CDR3 bases: TGCAGCGCTCTTGGAGGGACTAACTATGGCTACACCTTC. Together with reference TRBV29-1 and TRBJ1-2, the CDR3 gives the full variable domain: SAVISQKPSRDICQRGTSLTIQCQVDSQVTMMFWYRQQPGQSLTLIATANQGSEATYESGFVIDKFPISRPNLTFSTLTVSNMSPEDSSIYLCSALGGTNYGYTFGSGTRLTVV.

The chain is built from TRBV3-1 (or the pseudogene TRBV3-2) and TRBJ2-7, with D unclear. Germline V gene data show CDR1 as LGHDT and CDR2 as YNNKEL (reference sequence). CDR3 length: 11 residues. V shed 1 base and J shed 7 bases, with 5 bases lying between them. In nucleotides, the CDR3 is TGTGCCAGCAGCCAAGGGCAGGAGCAGTACTTC. Translating gives CASSQGQEQYF.

The rearrangement joins TRBV29-1 to TRBJ1-1; 10 bases agree with TRBD1. The trim removed 6 bases at V and 11 bases at J, leaving 3 bases unmatched. This CDR3 region has 10 residues. CDR1 is SQVTM and CDR2 is ANQGSEA in the germline V gene. The CDR3 nucleotides are TGCAGCGTGGGACAGGGGCGGGCTTTCTTT. Amino acid sequence: CSVGQGRAFF.

The table lists this clone with a count of one. This sequence joins TRBV5-1 and TRBJ1-1; D unclear. Germline V CDR1 and CDR2: SGHRS, YFSETQ. V was shortened by 7 bases and J by 5 bases, with 15 bases between the two germline ends. CDR3 length: 13 residues. Written as DNA, the CDR3 is TGCGCCAGCCAATACAACGGGAATACTGAAGCTTTCTTT. This encodes CASQYNGNTEAFF.

The gene calls are TRBV7-8 and TRBJ1-4; the D gene is possibly TRBD1 (6 bases). Germline-derived CDR1 and CDR2 are SGHVS and FQNEAQ. V lost 5 bases, J lost 3 bases, and 16 bases lay in between. This CDR3 comprises 16 residues. The CDR3 region has the DNA TGTGCCAGCAGCCACCCACAGGGTTCATCTAATGAAAAACTGTTTTTT. It is translated as CASSHPQGSSNEKLFF.